These 3 T cell receptor beta chains share one sample of origin, sequenced in a study of blood T cell repertoires in COVID-19. The table came from immunoSEQ multiplex PCR; TCRdb's copy has only in-frame clones and leaves some out. The sample has around 45,000 clones; approximately 90% are singletons. Specimen: peripheral blood. Receptor source: a man between 60 and 75 years old with active COVID-19.

V is TRBV10-3 and J is TRBJ2-7; 11 nucleotides align to TRBD2. This CDR3 has 14 amino acids. CDR1 ENHRY and CDR2 SYGVKD come from the germline V gene. Trimming took 4 bases from V and 7 from J; bases not matched to a gene: 6. The DNA for the CDR3 is TGTGCCATCAGTGTAGCGGGAGGGCCGGGAGAGCAGTACTTC. Protein sequence: CAISVAGGPGEQYF.

The chain is built from TRBV6-4 and TRBJ1-1; no firm D call. The CDR3 spans 13 residues. The V end was cut by 2 bases, the J end by 4 bases, with 8 bases between. Per germline, CDR1 MRHNA and CDR2 SNTAGT. CDR3 nucleotide sequence: TGTGCCAGCAGTGACAACGGAGTCACTGAAGCTTTCTTT. It encodes CASSDNGVTEAFF.

V and J are TRBV9 and TRBJ2-5, with 12 positions matching TRBD2. Germline loops: CDR1 SGDLS, CDR2 YYNGEE. With 0 bases clipped from V and 7 bases from J, the junction kept 4 bases outside the gene matches. CDR3 length equals 15 residues. CDR3 loop: CASSVGPSGRGTQYF. The CDR3 nucleotides read TGTGCCAGCAGCGTAGGCCCTAGCGGGAGGGGGACCCAGTACTTC.